The next 26 T cell receptor beta chains were all read from a single sample in a study of long-term antiretroviral therapy in people with HIV. The libraries were made with immunoSEQ v3.0 at survey level. Libraries were prepared by immunoSEQ multiplex PCR; TCRdb keeps only in-frame clonotypes and omits some of them. The table includes 15,000 to 20,000 clones, around 80% detected once. Sample: unsorted PBMCs, taken at the start of antiretroviral therapy, before treatment. The receptors originated from a woman in her 40s with HIV.

J is TRBJ2-1 and V is TRBV6-5, with D perhaps being TRBD1 or TRBD2 (5 bases each). Trimming left V 5 bases short and J 10 bases short, with 15 bases between. Germline-derived CDR1 and CDR2 are MNHEY and SVGAGI. The CDR3 extends over 13 amino acids. CDR3 amino acids: CASSRWDELEQFF. The CDR3 DNA reads TGTGCCAGCAGTCGTTGGGACGAACTAGAGCAGTTCTTC.

This chain joins TRBV29-1 and TRBJ1-2; D gene uncertain. Germline values: CDR1 SQVTM, CDR2 ANQGSEA. V lost 1 base to trimming and J lost 4 bases, with 16 bases between them. The CDR3 loop spans 15 amino acids. The chain's CDR3 is CSVEGAAKGGYGYTF. CDR3 nucleotides: TGCAGCGTTGAAGGGGCAGCGAAGGGTGGCTATGGCTACACCTTC.

This rearrangement joins TRBV4-1 to TRBJ2-3, with a tentative D call TRBD2 (6 bases). V shed 1 base and J shed 0 bases, with 11 bases lying between them. This CDR3 is 16 amino acids long. Germline assignment: CDR1 MGHRA and CDR2 YSYEKL. The CDR3 region is CASSQGTSMSTDTQYF. In DNA, the CDR3 is TGCGCCAGCAGCCAAGGTACTAGCATGAGCACAGATACGCAGTATTTT.

The chain links TRBV6-6 to TRBJ1-2; D is unclear. With 3 bases removed from V and 2 bases from J, the gap between germline ends came to 7 bases. CDR1 and CDR2 (germline): MNHNY, SVGAGI (reference sequence). This CDR3 spans 13 amino acids. CDR3 sequence: CASSYGRNYGYTF. CDR3 in DNA: TGTGCCAGCAGTTATGGGAGAAACTATGGCTACACCTTC.

This clone was detected only once. This chain connects TRBV30 to TRBJ2-7; 11 bases match TRBD2. The V and J ends lost 1 base and 4 bases, in that order; junction bases with no gene match: 0. Germline V CDR1 and CDR2: GTSNPN, SVGIG (reference sequence). This CDR3 has 13 amino acids. CDR3 amino acids: CAWSGLAGYEQYF. The CDR3 DNA sequence: TGTGCCTGGAGTGGACTAGCGGGGTACGAGCAGTACTTC.

V gene TRBV5-1 combines with J gene TRBJ2-1, with unresolved D. V lost 7 bases and J 9 bases, leaving 17 bases between the germline ends. The CDR3 sequence is 13 residues long. From germline, CDR1 is SGHRS and CDR2 YFSETQ. Here the CDR3 reads CASAFTVPGEQFF. The CDR3 DNA reads as TGCGCCAGCGCCTTCACCGTGCCGGGTGAGCAGTTCTTC.

This chain joins TRBV5-1 and TRBJ1-2; the D gene is possibly TRBD1 (5 bases). This CDR3 comprises 15 residues. Trimming left V 3 bases short and J 0 bases short, with 12 bases between. Germline V gene lookup returns CDR1 SGHRS and CDR2 YFSETQ. CDR3: CASSWGGATNYGYTF. The DNA for the CDR3 is TGCGCCAGCAGCTGGGGAGGGGCTACTAACTATGGCTACACCTTC.

This chain links TRBV9 with TRBJ2-5; D is perhaps TRBD2 (6 bases). The length of the CDR3 is 15 residues. Germline values: CDR1 SGDLS, CDR2 YYNGEE. V was pared by 0 bases and J by 1 base, with 10 bases between. In nucleotides, the CDR3 is TGTGCCAGCAGCGTAGACGGGGGAGGCCAAGAGACCCAGTACTTC. It yields the protein CASSVDGGGQETQYF.

This clone is termed medium-sized. The gene calls are TRBV7-2 and TRBJ2-2; 11 nucleotides align to TRBD2. The CDR3 totals 19 residues. The germline V gene encodes CDR1 SGHTA and CDR2 FQGNSA. J lost 3 bases, V lost 2 bases, and 11 bases had no gene match. The CDR3 is CASSLYSLAGGTDTGELFF. The DNA for the CDR3 is TGTGCCAGCAGCTTATATAGCCTAGCGGGGGGTACAGACACCGGGGAGCTGTTTTTT. Filled out from reference TRBV7-2 and TRBJ2-2, the complete variable domain reads GAGVSQSPSNKVTEKGKDVELRCDPISGHTALYWYRQSLGQGLEFLIYFQGNSAPDKSGLPSDRFSAERTGGSVSTLTIQRTQQEDSAVYLCASSLYSLAGGTDTGELFFGEGSRLTVL.

This clone was observed a few times. The chain employs TRBV7-2 and TRBJ2-5; the D is unclear. This CDR3 contains 12 residues. Germline V CDR1 and CDR2: SGHTA, FQGNSA. V shed 1 base and J shed 5 bases, with 5 bases lying between them. CDR3 DNA: TGTGCCAGCAGCTTAGGCCGGGAGACCCAGTACTTC. Residues: CASSLGRETQYF.

The rearrangement joins TRBV11-3 to TRBJ1-2, with TRBD1 identical over 8 bases. The CDR3 has 14 residues. The V segment lost 4 bases and the J segment 5 bases; nucleotides outside the gene matches: 6. The germline gives CDR1 SGHNT, CDR2 YENEEA. The CDR3 region is CASSYFRQGYGYTF. CDR3 DNA sequence: TGTGCCAGCAGCTATTTTAGACAGGGGTATGGCTACACCTTC.

V gene TRBV18 combines with J gene TRBJ2-5; 12 bases match TRBD2. This CDR3 has 15 residues. Losses at the gene ends were 6 bases for V and 4 bases for J; bases not matched to a gene: 6. Germline V gene lookup returns CDR1 KGHSH and CDR2 LQKENI. CDR3 DNA sequence: TGTGCCAGCTCGACTAGCGGGGGAACGGGAGAGACCCAGTACTTC. This sequence encodes CASSTSGGTGETQYF.

The chain couples TRBV9 to TRBJ2-5; 10 bases fit TRBD2. The CDR3 is 17 residues long. Trimming removed 0 bases from V and 2 bases from J; junction bases left unmatched: 7. CDR1 and CDR2 (germline): SGDLS, YYNGEE. The CDR3 sequence: CASSVGIVAGGQETQYF. CDR3 in DNA: TGTGCCAGCAGCGTAGGGATCGTAGCGGGGGGACAAGAGACCCAGTACTTC.

The chain has TRBV2 and TRBJ1-1; weak D call: TRBD1 (5 bases). Trimming shortened V by 6 bases and J by 9 bases, and 14 bases separated the two germline ends. The CDR3 contains 12 residues. From germline, CDR1 is SNHLY and CDR2 FYNNEI. The CDR3 loop is CASRDTRLKAFF. CDR3 DNA sequence: TGTGCCAGCAGGGACACTAGACTCAAAGCTTTCTTT. Full variable domain (rest looked up from reference TRBV2 and TRBJ1-1): EPEVTQTPSHQVTQMGQEVILRCVPISNHLYFYWYRQILGQKVEFLVSFYNNEISEKSEIFDDQFSVERPDGSNFTLKIRSTKLEDSAMYFCASRDTRLKAFFGQGTRLTVV.

This chain uses TRBV2 with TRBJ2-5, with unresolved D. This CDR3 comprises 14 residues. The V and J ends lost 1 base and 1 base respectively, with 7 bases between them. CDR1 is SNHLY, CDR2 FYNNEI, per germline. The CDR3 nucleotides are TGTGCCAGCAGTGAAGAGCTGCCCCAAGAGACCCAGTACTTC. Protein product: CASSEELPQETQYF.

The chain recombines TRBV9 with TRBJ2-1; D unclear. The V end was cut by 1 base, the J end by 9 bases, with 2 bases between. CDR1 SGDLS and CDR2 YYNGEE come from the germline V gene. The length of the CDR3 is 10 residues. The CDR3 DNA reads TGTGCCAGCAGCGTATCTGAGCAGTTCTTC. Protein sequence: CASSVSEQFF.

The V call is TRBV7-2, the J call TRBJ2-5; D is possibly TRBD1 (7 bases). Deletions cut 4 bases from V and 0 bases from J, with 15 bases between. CDR1 and CDR2 (germline): SGHTA, FQGNSA. There are 16 residues in the CDR3. CDR3 region: CASSWGAGGYQETQYF. The CDR3 DNA reads as TGTGCCAGCAGCTGGGGGGCAGGGGGGTACCAAGAGACCCAGTACTTC.

This clone was recorded only once. The CDR3 reads CASSICSGGPSTDTQYF. Written as DNA, the CDR3 is TGCGCCAGCAGCATTTGCTCGGGGGGGCCGAGCACAGATACGCAGTATTTT. The chain is built from TRBV10-1 and TRBJ2-3; 8 bases are shared with TRBD2. V dropped 6 bases and J dropped 0; count of bases not matched to a gene: 11. CDR3 length: 17 residues. Looked up from germline, CDR1 is WNHNN and CDR2 is SYGVQD (reference sequence).

DNA of the CDR3: TGTGCCAGTAGACTACAGGGGGTTAACACTGAAGCTTTCTTT. Its translation is CASRLQGVNTEAFF. The V call is TRBV19, the J call TRBJ1-1; 8 bases match TRBD1. The CDR3 is made up of 14 amino acids. Germline V lookup: CDR1 LNHDA, CDR2 SQIVND (reference sequence). The junction had 5 bases not matched to a gene; V was cut back by 6 bases and J by 2 bases.

The V call is TRBV6-1, the J call TRBJ1-5; D not certain. Trimming took off 7 bases at V and 3 bases at J, with 4 bases between the two ends. Per the germline V gene, CDR1 is MNHNS and CDR2 is SASEGT. The CDR3 contains 11 residues. Here the CDR3 DNA reads TGTGCCAGCAACTCCAATCAGCCCCAGCATTTT. Its translation: CASNSNQPQHF.

CDR3 sequence (DNA): TGTGCCAGCAGCTTAACAGATACGCAGTATTTT. Protein: CASSLTDTQYF. The chain is built from TRBV7-9 and TRBJ2-3; D remains unclear. V was trimmed by 2 bases and J by 3 bases, leaving 0 bases between them. Germline CDR1 is SEHNR and CDR2 is FQNEAQ (reference sequence). CDR3 size: 11 residues.

This chain joins TRBV5-1 and TRBJ2-3, with a weak D call TRBD2 (6 bases). The CDR3 is made up of 14 amino acids. V was trimmed by 4 bases and J by 3 bases, leaving 12 bases between them. The V gene's germline CDR1 is SGHRS and CDR2 YFSETQ. The CDR3 DNA reads as TGCGCCAGCAGCCCGGAGGGAAGGACAGATACGCAGTATTTT. Translation: CASSPEGRTDTQYF.

The rearrangement uses TRBV7-6 and TRBJ1-3; 7 bases align to TRBD1. V gave up 4 bases and J gave up 0 bases; unmatched junction bases: 3. CDR1 SGHVS and CDR2 FNYEAQ come from the germline V gene. The CDR3 loop spans 15 amino acids. CDR3 in DNA: TGTGCCAGCAGCTCCAGGGGGGCCTCTGGAAACACCATATATTTT. Its translation: CASSSRGASGNTIYF.

The chain links TRBV10-3 to TRBJ1-3, with a tentative D call TRBD1 (5 bases). This CDR3 has 15 residues. Germline V CDR1 and CDR2: ENHRY, SYGVKD. V dropped 3 bases and J dropped 2 bases, with 11 bases sitting between them. CDR3 sequence (DNA): TGTGCCATCAGTGATAGTGGGGGTACTGGAAACACCATATATTTT. This gives the protein CAISDSGGTGNTIYF.

This clone appeared a few times. This sequence joins TRBV7-9 and TRBJ2-7; 9 bases fit TRBD1. CDR1 and CDR2 (germline): SEHNR, FQNEAQ (reference sequence). V was clipped by 5 bases and J by 6 bases; unmatched bases: 8. The CDR3 is 14 amino acids. The chain's CDR3 is CASSHWDRESEQYF. In nucleotides, the CDR3 is TGTGCCAGCAGCCACTGGGACAGGGAATCCGAGCAGTACTTC.

This sequence joins TRBV11-2 and TRBJ1-3; TRBD1 is a possible D gene (5 bases). CDR3 size: 14 residues. Trimming cost V 1 base and J 7 bases, with 11 bases left between them. Germline V gene lookup returns CDR1 SGHAT and CDR2 FQNNGV. The CDR3 coding sequence is TGTGCCAGCAGCTTAGGCAGGGAGACGAACACCATATATTTT. This gives the protein CASSLGRETNTIYF.